This T cell receptor (beta chain) came from a study of Ad26.COV2.S vaccination and SARS-CoV-2 variants. Study-wide context: Trial arm assignment for the donor was COV1001 Ad26.COV2.S. Participants got Ad26.COV2.S intramuscularly, once or twice 56 days apart. The study's findings and limits: Placebo recipients showed lower spike-specific TCR breadth than vaccinees.

Treatment given: around 19 received Ad26.COV2.S at low or high dose, single or two shots; 5 received placebo; per-sample allocation not given. Repertoires come from day 63 after the first vaccine or placebo injection. Here immunoSEQ multiplex PCR was the method, and the copy in TCRdb shows in-frame clones only, minus some. The table lists some 320,000 clones, around 84% of them singletons. Regarding this clone: Its matching antigen is unknown.

The ends lost 4 bases at V and 3 bases at J; junction bases unmatched: 9. CDR3 size: 17 residues. The germline CDR1 and CDR2 sequences are SEHNR and FQNEAQ (reference sequence). This clonotype originated in a person between 18 and 65 years old who received the Ad26.COV2.S COVID-19 vaccine or a placebo. The sample was peripheral blood, taken in a trial of Ad26.COV2.S vaccine versus placebo. The chain has TRBV7-9 and TRBJ2-3; 11 positions match TRBD1. The CDR3 loop reads CASSWGLGQGETDTQYF. CDR3 DNA sequence: TGTGCCAGCAGCTGGGGGCTGGGACAGGGGGAAACAGATACGCAGTATTTT.